The 21 T cell receptor beta chains in this list originate from one sample, sequenced in a study of shared clonotypes between healthy human individuals (dated by TCRdb to 2020 to 2021). The library was made by the immunoSEQ multiplex PCR assay. Entries here come from immuneACCESS through TCRdb and include only in-frame sequences with V and J called. Some clones fail to appear in such tables; in the studies checked, an unresolved V gene covers under half of the shortfall, and the cause of the remainder is unknown. The sample records 1.4 million to 1.5 million clones, 96% of which are singletons. About 1.2% of the sample comes from the top ten. Sequenced input: naive CD4+ T cells sorted from blood. The sample's cell subset or site label, decoded: CD45RA+ positively selected. These receptors were taken from a man aged 25 to 40 in good health.

V is TRBV5-1 and J is TRBJ2-7; D possibly matches TRBD1 or TRBD2 (5 bases each). Trimming cost V 2 bases and J 3 bases, with 12 bases left between them. The germline CDR1 and CDR2 sequences are SGHRS and YFSETQ. This CDR3 is built from 14 residues. The CDR3 loop reads CASSLKGDGYEQYF. The CDR3 coding sequence is TGCGCCAGCAGCTTAAAAGGGGACGGCTACGAGCAGTACTTC.

The rearrangement uses TRBV4-3 and TRBJ2-5; 7 positions agree with TRBD1. There are 16 residues in the CDR3. Trimming at V came to 0 bases and at J to 4 bases, leaving 8 bases not matched to a gene. Germline values: CDR1 LGHNA, CDR2 YSLEER. CDR3 residues: CASSQDQTHRGETQYF. The CDR3 region has the DNA TGCGCCAGCAGCCAAGATCAGACCCACAGGGGAGAGACCCAGTACTTC.

CDR3 in amino acids: CASSSPQGGSYGYTF. CDR3 bases: TGTGCCAGCAGTTCTCCGCAGGGAGGGTCTTATGGCTACACCTTC. V is TRBV28 and J is TRBJ1-2; TRBD1 might be the D (5 bases). Germline assignment: CDR1 MDHEN and CDR2 SYDVKM. Trimming removed 4 bases from V and 5 bases from J, with 17 bases in between. This CDR3 is 15 amino acids long.

The chain links TRBV2 to TRBJ2-1, with 7 nucleotides matching TRBD1. V shed 7 bases and J 6 bases; nucleotides not matched to a gene: 3. The CDR3 totals 12 residues. CDR1 and CDR2 from the germline V gene are SNHLY and FYNNEI. As DNA, the CDR3 is TGTGCCAGCAAAGCAGGGGGCAATGAGCAGTTCTTC. Protein sequence: CASKAGGNEQFF.

V and J are TRBV21-1 and TRBJ2-5; TRBD1, as called in the table, went unchecked against the DNA. TRBV21-1 is shown as a pseudogene. The CDR3 loop spans 18 amino acids. The CDR3 nucleotides read TGTGCCAGCAGAATCGTTCAGACGGGAGACAGGGAGAAGGAGACCCAGTACTTC. Translated: CASRIVQTGDREKETQYF.

The gene calls are TRBV18 and TRBJ1-4, with D uncertain. CDR1 KGHSH and CDR2 LQKENI come from the germline V gene. The CDR3 runs to 14 residues. V lost 0 bases, J lost 8 bases, and 10 bases lay in between. The CDR3 coding sequence is TGTGCCAGCTCACCACCAAGAGGATCCGAAAAACTGTTTTTT. Translating it yields CASSPPRGSEKLFF.

This clone occurred once. The V call is TRBV9, the J call TRBJ2-1, with a tentative D call TRBD2 (5 bases). Trimming removed 4 bases from V and 8 bases from J, with 16 bases in between. This CDR3 has 14 residues. Germline V gene lookup returns CDR1 SGDLS and CDR2 YYNGEE. Here the CDR3 reads CASSLRGWPHEQFF. The CDR3 coding sequence is TGTGCCAGCAGCCTCCGAGGGTGGCCCCATGAGCAGTTCTTC.

The rearrangement uses TRBV6-1 and TRBJ2-1; D gene unclear. The ends were cut back, 5 bases at V and 7 bases at J, with 9 bases in the middle. CDR1 and CDR2 from the germline V gene are MNHNS and SASEGT. The CDR3 contains 12 residues. This CDR3 reads CASSPQRNEQFF. The CDR3, as DNA: TGTGCCAGCAGTCCCCAAAGGAATGAGCAGTTCTTC.

This chain connects TRBV9 to TRBJ2-3, with 10 bases that match TRBD2. The CDR3 length is 16 residues. V lost 4 bases to trimming and J lost 0 bases; unmatched junction nucleotides: 5. The germline CDR1 and CDR2 sequences are SGDLS and YYNGEE. The CDR3: CASSIRTSGSTDTQYF. Here the CDR3 DNA reads TGTGCCAGCAGCATACGGACTAGCGGAAGCACAGATACGCAGTATTTT. Supplemented by reference TRBV9 and TRBJ2-3, the full variable domain reads DSGVTQTPKHLITATGQRVTLRCSPRSGDLSVYWYQQSLDQGLQFLIQYYNGEERAKGNILERFSAQQFPDLHSELNLSSLELGDSALYFCASSIRTSGSTDTQYFGPGTRLTVL.

The V call is TRBV5-6, the J call TRBJ1-2; TRBD1 is a possible D gene (5 bases). The CDR3 totals 16 residues. Germline V gene data show CDR1 as SGHDT and CDR2 as YYEEEE. V lost 3 bases, J lost 4 bases, and 19 bases lay in between. The CDR3 DNA sequence: TGTGCCAGCAGCTCGACCTACCCGACAGTCTTCTATGGCTACACCTTC. It encodes CASSSTYPTVFYGYTF.

The V and J genes are TRBV4-3 and TRBJ2-1; TRBD2 aligns across 13 bases. CDR1 LGHNA and CDR2 YSLEER come from the germline V gene. V trimming: 3 bases; J trimming: 6 bases; junction bases outside the gene matches: 2. The CDR3 is 15 residues long. CDR3 nucleotide sequence: TGCGCCAGCAGCCACGGGACTAGCGGGACCAATGAGCAGTTCTTC. Its translation: CASSHGTSGTNEQFF.

This chain uses TRBV7-9 with TRBJ2-1; the match to TRBD2 covers 8 bases. Trimming took 1 base from V and 2 from J; bases not matched to a gene: 4. The CDR3 covers 16 residues. CDR1 and CDR2 from the germline V gene are SEHNR and FQNEAQ (reference sequence). CDR3 coding DNA: TGTGCCAGCAGCTTAGTTGCGGGAGGCCCCTACAATGAGCAGTTCTTC. Translated, it gives CASSLVAGGPYNEQFF.

CDR3 DNA: TGCAGCGGCACTCCGGGCCTTGTTGGGGAGACCCAGTACTTC. Amino acids: CSGTPGLVGETQYF. This chain connects TRBV29-1 to TRBJ2-5, with D unresolved. The CDR3 has 14 residues. Trimming shortened V by 7 bases and J by 5 bases, and 20 bases separated the two germline ends. Germline CDR1 SQVTM, CDR2 ANQGSEA. The full variable domain, with the rest looked up from reference TRBV29-1 and TRBJ2-5, is SAVISQKPSRDICQRGTSLTIQCQVDSQVTMMFWYRQQPGQSLTLIATANQGSEATYESGFVIDKFPISRPNLTFSTLTVSNMSPEDSSIYLCSGTPGLVGETQYFGPGTRLLVL.

The chain recombines TRBV4-3 with TRBJ2-7; perhaps TRBD2 as D (5 bases). Per the germline V gene, CDR1 is LGHNA and CDR2 is YSLEER. V lost 1 base, J lost 1 base, and 14 bases lay in between. The CDR3 has 16 amino acids. The CDR3 reads CASSQGGYDTSYEQYF. The CDR3 nucleotides are TGCGCCAGCAGCCAAGGAGGGTACGACACTTCCTACGAGCAGTACTTC.

CDR3 sequence (DNA): TGTGCCAGCAGCTTGGTACGCATCTCCCCGAGTAAACTGTTTTTT. Translating gives CASSLVRISPSKLFF. This rearrangement joins TRBV5-6 to TRBJ1-4; D remains unclear. The CDR3 runs to 15 residues. V was cut by 0 bases and J by 11 bases, with 17 bases left in between. The germline gives CDR1 SGHDT, CDR2 YYEEEE.

The V call is TRBV5-1, the J call TRBJ1-2; possibly TRBD1 for D (6 bases). Germline CDR1 SGHRS, CDR2 YFSETQ. Trimming took off 3 bases at V and 1 base at J, with 16 bases between the two ends. This CDR3 has 16 amino acids. As DNA, the CDR3 is TGCGCCAGCAGCTCGACTGCTGAGGGGGGTAACTATGGCTACACCTTC. This codes for CASSSTAEGGNYGYTF.

Points on this clone: Different DNA sequences within this sample yield the same CDR3. The V and J genes are TRBV7-2 and TRBJ2-7; D perhaps matches TRBD1 (5 bases). CDR1 SGHTA and CDR2 FQGNSA come from the germline V gene. Deletions cut 4 bases from V and 4 bases from J, with 8 bases between. CDR3 size: 12 residues. CDR3 nucleotides: TGTGCCAGCAGCTCTACAGGATACGAGCAGTACTTC. Translation gives CASSSTGYEQYF.

A word on this clone: This sample includes further DNA sequences coding for the same CDR3. V usage is TRBV18 and J usage is TRBJ1-1; TRBD1 is a possible D gene (5 bases). Per germline, CDR1 KGHSH and CDR2 LQKENI. The CDR3 length is 15 residues. Trimming pared 1 base from V and 0 bases from J, leaving 9 bases between. The CDR3 coding sequence is TGTGCCAGCTCACCACTGGGACGTATGAACACTGAAGCTTTCTTT. Its translation is CASSPLGRMNTEAFF.

The rearrangement uses TRBV19 and TRBJ2-1; TRBD2 matches 11 bases. V was pared by 5 bases and J by 0 bases, with 12 bases of the junction left unmatched. Germline loops: CDR1 LNHDA, CDR2 SQIVND (reference sequence). The CDR3 has 19 amino acids. The CDR3 DNA sequence: TGTGCCAGTAGTGGCCCCCCACTAGCGGGAGCACACTCCTACAATGAGCAGTTCTTC. This encodes CASSGPPLAGAHSYNEQFF.

This clone has just one count. The rearrangement links TRBV6-9 to TRBJ1-5; a weak D match, TRBD1 (5 bases). The CDR3 length is 15 residues. CDR1 and CDR2 from the germline V gene are MNHGY and SVAAGI. Trimming stripped 11 bases from V and 0 bases from J, with 17 bases between. The CDR3 is CADSKWDGSNQPQHF. The CDR3 DNA reads TGTGCCGACAGCAAGTGGGACGGTAGCAATCAGCCCCAGCATTTT.

V and J are TRBV28 and TRBJ2-7; a weak D match, TRBD2 (6 bases). The germline CDR1 and CDR2 sequences are MDHEN and SYDVKM. The V end was cut by 6 bases, the J end by 6 bases, with 15 bases between. CDR3 size: 13 residues. The CDR3 loop reads CASSYYQTSEQYF. The CDR3 coding sequence is TGTGCCAGCAGCTACTATCAGACTAGCGAGCAGTACTTC.